The present T cell receptor (beta chain) was sequenced within a study of T cells after yellow fever vaccination. A universal primer site and UMIs were added as TCR cDNA was made by 5'RACE template switching. MiXCR, run by TCRdb on the 5' RACE reads, gives a single entry per CDR3 protein. The sample consists of about 200,000 distinct CDR3 sequences, roughly 3.3% of them appearing once. Germline-derived CDR1 and CDR2 are SGDLS and YYNGEE. V lost 7 bases, J lost 0 bases, and 16 bases stayed unmatched. The CDR3 covers 19 residues. The V call is TRBV9, the J call TRBJ2-2, with 9 bases matching TRBD2. The receptor comes from a man younger than 35 who received the YFV17D yellow fever vaccine. Specimen: CD4+ T cells sorted from PBMCs, collected 10 days after the yellow fever booster vaccination. Here the CDR3 reads CASGTGGASGAANTGELFF. In DNA, the CDR3 is TGTGCCAGCGGTACCGGGGGAGCTAGCGGGGCCGCGAACACCGGGGAGCTGTTTTTT.